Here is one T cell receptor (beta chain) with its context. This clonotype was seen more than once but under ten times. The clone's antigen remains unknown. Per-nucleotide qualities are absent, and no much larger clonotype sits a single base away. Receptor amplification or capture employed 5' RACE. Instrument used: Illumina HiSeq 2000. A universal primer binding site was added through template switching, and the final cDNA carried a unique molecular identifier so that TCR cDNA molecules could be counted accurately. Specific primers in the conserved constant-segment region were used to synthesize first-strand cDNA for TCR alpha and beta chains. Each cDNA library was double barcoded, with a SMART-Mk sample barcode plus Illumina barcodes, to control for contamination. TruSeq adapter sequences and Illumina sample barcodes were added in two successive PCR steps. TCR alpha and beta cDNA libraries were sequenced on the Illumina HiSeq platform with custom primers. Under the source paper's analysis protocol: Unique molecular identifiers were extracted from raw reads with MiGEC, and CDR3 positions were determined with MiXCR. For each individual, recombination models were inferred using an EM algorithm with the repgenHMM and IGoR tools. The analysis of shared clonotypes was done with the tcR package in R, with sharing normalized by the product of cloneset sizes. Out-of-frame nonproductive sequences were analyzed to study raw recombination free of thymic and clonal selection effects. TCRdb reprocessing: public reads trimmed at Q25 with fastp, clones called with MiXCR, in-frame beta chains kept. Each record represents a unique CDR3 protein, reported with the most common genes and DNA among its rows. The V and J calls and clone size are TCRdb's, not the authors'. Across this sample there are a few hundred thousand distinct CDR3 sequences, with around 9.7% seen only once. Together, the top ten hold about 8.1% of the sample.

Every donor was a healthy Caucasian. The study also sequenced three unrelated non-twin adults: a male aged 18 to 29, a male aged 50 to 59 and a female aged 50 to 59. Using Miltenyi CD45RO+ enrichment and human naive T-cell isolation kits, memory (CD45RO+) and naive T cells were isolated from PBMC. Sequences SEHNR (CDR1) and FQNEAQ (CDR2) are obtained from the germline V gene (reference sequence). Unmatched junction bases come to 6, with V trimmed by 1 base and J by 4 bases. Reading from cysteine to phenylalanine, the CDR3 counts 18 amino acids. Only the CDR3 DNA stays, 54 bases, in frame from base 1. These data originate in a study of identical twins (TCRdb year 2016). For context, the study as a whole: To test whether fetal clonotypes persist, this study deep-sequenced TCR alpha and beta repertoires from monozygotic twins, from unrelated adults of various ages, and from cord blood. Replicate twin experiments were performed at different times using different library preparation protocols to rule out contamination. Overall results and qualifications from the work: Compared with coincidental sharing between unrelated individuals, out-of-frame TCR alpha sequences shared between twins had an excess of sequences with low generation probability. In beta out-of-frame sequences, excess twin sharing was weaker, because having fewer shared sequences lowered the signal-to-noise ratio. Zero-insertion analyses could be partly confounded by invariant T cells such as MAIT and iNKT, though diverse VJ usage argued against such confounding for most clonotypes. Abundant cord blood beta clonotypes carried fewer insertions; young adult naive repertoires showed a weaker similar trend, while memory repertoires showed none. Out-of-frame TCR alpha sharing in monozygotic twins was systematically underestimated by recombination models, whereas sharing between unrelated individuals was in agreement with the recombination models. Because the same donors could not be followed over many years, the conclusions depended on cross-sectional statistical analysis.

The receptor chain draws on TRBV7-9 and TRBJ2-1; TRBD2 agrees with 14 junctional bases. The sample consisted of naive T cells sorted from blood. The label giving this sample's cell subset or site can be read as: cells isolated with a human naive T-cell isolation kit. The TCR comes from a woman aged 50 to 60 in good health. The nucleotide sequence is TGTGCCAGCAGCTTAGGACTAGCGGGAGGGCCACCTTACAATGAGCAGTTCTTC. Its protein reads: CASSLGLAGGPPYNEQFF.